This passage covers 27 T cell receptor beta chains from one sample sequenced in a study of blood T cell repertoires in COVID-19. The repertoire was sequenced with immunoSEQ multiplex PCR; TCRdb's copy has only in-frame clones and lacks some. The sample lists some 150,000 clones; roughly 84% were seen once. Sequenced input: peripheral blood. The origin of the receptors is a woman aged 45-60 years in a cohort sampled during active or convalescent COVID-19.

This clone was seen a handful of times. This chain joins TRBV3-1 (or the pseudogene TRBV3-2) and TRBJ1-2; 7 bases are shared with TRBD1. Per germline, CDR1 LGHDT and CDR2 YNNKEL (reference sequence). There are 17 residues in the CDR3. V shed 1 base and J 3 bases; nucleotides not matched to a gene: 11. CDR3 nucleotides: TGTGCCAGCAGCCAAGGTGCTAGGGGGCGGTTCGACTATGGCTACACCTTC. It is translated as CASSQGARGRFDYGYTF.

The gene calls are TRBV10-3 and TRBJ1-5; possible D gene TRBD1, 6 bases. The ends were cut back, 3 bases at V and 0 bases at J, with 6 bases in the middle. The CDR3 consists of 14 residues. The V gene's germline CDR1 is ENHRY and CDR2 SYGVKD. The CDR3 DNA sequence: TGTGCCATCAGTGAACAGGGTAGCAATCAGCCCCAGCATTTT. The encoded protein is CAISEQGSNQPQHF.

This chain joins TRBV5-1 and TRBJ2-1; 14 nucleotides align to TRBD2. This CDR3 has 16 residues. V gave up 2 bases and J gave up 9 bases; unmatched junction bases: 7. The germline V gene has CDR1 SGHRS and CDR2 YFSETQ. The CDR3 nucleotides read TGCGCCAGCAGCTTCCGGACTAGCGGGGGGCGGGGTGAGCAGTTCTTC. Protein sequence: CASSFRTSGGRGEQFF.

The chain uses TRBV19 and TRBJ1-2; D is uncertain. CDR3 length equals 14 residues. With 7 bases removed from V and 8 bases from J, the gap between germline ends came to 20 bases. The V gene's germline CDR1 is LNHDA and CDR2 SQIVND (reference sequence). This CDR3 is CASKEDPGAVGYTF. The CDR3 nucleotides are TGTGCCAGTAAGGAAGATCCGGGAGCCGTAGGCTACACCTTC.

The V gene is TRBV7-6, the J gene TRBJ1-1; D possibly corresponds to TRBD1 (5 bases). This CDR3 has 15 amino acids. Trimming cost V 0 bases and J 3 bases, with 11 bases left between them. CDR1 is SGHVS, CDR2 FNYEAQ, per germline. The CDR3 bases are TGTGCCAGCAGCTTAGCGACCGGAGGGGACACTGAAGCTTTCTTT. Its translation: CASSLATGGDTEAFF.

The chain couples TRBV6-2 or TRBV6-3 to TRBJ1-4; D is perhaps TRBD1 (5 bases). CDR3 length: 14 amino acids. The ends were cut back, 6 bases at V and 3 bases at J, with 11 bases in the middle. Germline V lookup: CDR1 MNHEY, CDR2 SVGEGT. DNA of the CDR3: TGTGCCAGCAGCCCGGCGGGACCTAATGAAAAACTGTTTTTT. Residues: CASSPAGPNEKLFF.

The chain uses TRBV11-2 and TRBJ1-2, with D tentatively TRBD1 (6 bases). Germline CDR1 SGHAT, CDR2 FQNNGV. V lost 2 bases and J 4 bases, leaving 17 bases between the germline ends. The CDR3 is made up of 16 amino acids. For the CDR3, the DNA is TGTGCCAGCAGCTTACTCAGGGGTATCGGCTCCTATGGCTACACCTTC. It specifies CASSLLRGIGSYGYTF.

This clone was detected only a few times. The CDR3 region is CASSSGGWFSYNEQFF. The CDR3 coding sequence is TGTGCCAGCAGCTCGGGGGGCTGGTTTTCCTACAATGAGCAGTTCTTC. The V gene is TRBV11-2, the J gene TRBJ2-1; a possible D gene is TRBD2 (7 bases). The V end lost 4 bases, the J end lost 1 base, and 14 bases lay between the germline ends. CDR1 and CDR2 (germline): SGHAT, FQNNGV. The CDR3 contains 16 residues. The full variable domain, rest sourced from reference TRBV11-2 and TRBJ2-1, is EAGVAQSPRYKIIEKRQSVAFWCNPISGHATLYWYQQILGQGPKLLIQFQNNGVVDDSQLPKDRFSAERLKGVDSTLKIQPAKLEDSAVYLCASSSGGWFSYNEQFFGPGTRLTVL.

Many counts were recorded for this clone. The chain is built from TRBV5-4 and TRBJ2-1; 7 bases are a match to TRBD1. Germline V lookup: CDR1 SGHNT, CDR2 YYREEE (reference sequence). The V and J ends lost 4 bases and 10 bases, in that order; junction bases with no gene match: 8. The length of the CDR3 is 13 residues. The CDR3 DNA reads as TGTGCCAGCAGCCCCGACAGGGCAAGGGAGCAGTTCTTC. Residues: CASSPDRAREQFF.

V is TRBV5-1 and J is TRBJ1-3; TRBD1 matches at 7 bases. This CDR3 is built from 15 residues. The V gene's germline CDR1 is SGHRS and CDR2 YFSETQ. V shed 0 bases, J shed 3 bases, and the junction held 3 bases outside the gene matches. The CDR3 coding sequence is TGCGCCAGCAGCTTGGGACAGGGCGGTGGAAACACCATATATTTT. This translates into CASSLGQGGGNTIYF.

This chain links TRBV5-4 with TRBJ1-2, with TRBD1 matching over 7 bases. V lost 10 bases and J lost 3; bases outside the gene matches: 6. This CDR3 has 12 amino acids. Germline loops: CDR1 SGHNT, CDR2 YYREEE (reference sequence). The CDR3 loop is CASQGDDYGYTF. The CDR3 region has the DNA TGTGCCTCCCAGGGGGATGACTATGGCTACACCTTC.

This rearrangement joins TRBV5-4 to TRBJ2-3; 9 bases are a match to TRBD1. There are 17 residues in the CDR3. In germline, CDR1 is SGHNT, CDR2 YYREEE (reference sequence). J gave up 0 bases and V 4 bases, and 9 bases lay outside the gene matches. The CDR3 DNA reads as TGTGCCAGCAGCCCACCGAGGACAGGGGCTAGCACAGATACGCAGTATTTT. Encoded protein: CASSPPRTGASTDTQYF.

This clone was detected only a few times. This CDR3 is CASSQDGDYGYTF. The CDR3 DNA is TGCGCCAGCAGCCAAGACGGAGACTATGGCTACACCTTC. The V gene is TRBV4-1, the J gene TRBJ1-2; D is ambiguous. The CDR3 consists of 13 residues. The V gene's germline CDR1 is MGHRA and CDR2 YSYEKL. Trimming took off 0 bases at V and 3 bases at J, with 5 bases between the two ends.

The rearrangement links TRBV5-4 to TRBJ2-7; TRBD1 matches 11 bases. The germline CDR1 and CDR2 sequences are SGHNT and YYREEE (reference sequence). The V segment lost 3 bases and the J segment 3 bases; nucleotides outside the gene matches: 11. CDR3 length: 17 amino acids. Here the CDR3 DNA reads TGTGCCAGCAGCTGGGGGCTTGGGGACAGGGGGGTCTACGAGCAGTACTTC. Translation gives CASSWGLGDRGVYEQYF.

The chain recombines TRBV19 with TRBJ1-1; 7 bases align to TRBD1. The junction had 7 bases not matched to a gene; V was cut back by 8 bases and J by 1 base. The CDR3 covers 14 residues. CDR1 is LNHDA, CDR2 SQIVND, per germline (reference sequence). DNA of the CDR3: TGTGCCAGTCAGTTACAGGGGAGGAACACTGAAGCTTTCTTT. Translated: CASQLQGRNTEAFF.

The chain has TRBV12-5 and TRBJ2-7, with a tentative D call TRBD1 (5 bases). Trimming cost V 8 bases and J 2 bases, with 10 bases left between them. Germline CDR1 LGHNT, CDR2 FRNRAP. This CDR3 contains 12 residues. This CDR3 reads CASRQTTYEQYF. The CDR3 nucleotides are TGTGCTAGTAGACAGACGACCTACGAGCAGTACTTC. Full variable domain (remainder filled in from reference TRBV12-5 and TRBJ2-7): DARVTQTPRHKVTEMGQEVTMRCQPILGHNTVFWYRQTMMQGLELLAYFRNRAPLDDSGMPKDRFSAEMPDATLATLKIQPSEPRDSAVYFCASRQTTYEQYFGPGTRLTVT.

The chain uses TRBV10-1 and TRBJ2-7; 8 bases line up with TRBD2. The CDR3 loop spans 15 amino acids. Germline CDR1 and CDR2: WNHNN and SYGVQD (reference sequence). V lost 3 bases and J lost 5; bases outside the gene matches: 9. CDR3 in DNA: TGCGCCAGCAGTGACTCGGCGGGGGGACCTGACGAGCAGTACTTC. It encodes CASSDSAGGPDEQYF.

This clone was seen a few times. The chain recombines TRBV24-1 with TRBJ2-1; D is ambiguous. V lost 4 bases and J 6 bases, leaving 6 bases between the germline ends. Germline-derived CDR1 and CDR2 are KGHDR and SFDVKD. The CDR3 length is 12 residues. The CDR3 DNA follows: TGTGCCACCAGTGACCGCAGCAATGAGCAGTTCTTC. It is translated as CATSDRSNEQFF.

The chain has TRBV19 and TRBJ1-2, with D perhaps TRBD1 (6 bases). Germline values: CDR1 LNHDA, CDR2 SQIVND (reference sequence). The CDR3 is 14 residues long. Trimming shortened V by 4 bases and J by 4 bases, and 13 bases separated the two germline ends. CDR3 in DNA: TGTGCCAGTAGTAGCCCCACAGGGCTCTATGGCTACACCTTC. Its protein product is CASSSPTGLYGYTF. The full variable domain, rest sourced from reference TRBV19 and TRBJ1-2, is DGGITQSPKYLFRKEGQNVTLSCEQNLNHDAMYWYRQDPGQGLRLIYYSQIVNDFQKGDIAEGYSVSREKKESFPLTVTSAQKNPTAFYLCASSSPTGLYGYTFGSGTRLTVV.

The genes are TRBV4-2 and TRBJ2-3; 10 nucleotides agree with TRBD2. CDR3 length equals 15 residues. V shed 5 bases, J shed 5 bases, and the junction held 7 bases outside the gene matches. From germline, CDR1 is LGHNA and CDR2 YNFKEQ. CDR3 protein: CASSLLAGPGDTQYF. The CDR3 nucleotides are TGTGCCAGCAGCTTACTAGCGGGGCCGGGAGATACGCAGTATTTT.

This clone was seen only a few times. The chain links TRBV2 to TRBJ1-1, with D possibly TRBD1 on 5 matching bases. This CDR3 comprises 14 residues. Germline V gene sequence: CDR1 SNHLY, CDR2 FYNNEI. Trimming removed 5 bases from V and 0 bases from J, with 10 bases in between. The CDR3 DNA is TGTGCCAGCAGTTTACGACAGATGAACACTGAAGCTTTCTTT. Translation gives CASSLRQMNTEAFF.

CDR3 DNA sequence: TGTGCCAGCAGCCCCTCTGGGACAGGGTTGAGCTCCTACGAGCAGTACTTC. Its protein is CASSPSGTGLSSYEQYF. The V and J genes are TRBV3-1 (or the pseudogene TRBV3-2) and TRBJ2-7; 9 nucleotides line up with TRBD1. CDR3 length equals 17 residues. CDR1 and CDR2 from the germline V gene are LGHDT and YNNKEL (reference sequence). The V and J ends lost 4 bases and 0 bases, in that order; junction bases with no gene match: 10.

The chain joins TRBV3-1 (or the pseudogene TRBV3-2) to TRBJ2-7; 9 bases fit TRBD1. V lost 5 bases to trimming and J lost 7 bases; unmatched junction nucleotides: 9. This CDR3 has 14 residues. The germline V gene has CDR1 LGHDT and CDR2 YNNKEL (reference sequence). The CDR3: CASSAGTGSWEQYF. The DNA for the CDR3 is TGTGCCAGCAGCGCCGGGACAGGGAGTTGGGAGCAGTACTTC.

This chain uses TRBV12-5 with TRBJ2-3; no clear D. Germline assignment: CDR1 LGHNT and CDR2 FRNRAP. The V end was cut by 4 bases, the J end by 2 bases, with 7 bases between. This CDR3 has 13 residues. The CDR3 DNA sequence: TGTGCTAGTGGTTCGACTTACACAGATACGCAGTATTTT. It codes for CASGSTYTDTQYF.

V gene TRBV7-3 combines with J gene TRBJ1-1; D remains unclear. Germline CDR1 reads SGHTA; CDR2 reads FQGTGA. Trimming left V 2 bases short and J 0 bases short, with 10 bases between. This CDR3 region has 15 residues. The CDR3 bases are TGTGCCAGCAGCTTATCCCCCGGGATGAACACTGAAGCTTTCTTT. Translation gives CASSLSPGMNTEAFF.

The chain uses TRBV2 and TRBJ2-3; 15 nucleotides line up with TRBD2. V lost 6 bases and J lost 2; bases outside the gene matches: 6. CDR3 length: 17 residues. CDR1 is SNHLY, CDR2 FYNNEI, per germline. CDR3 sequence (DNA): TGTGCCAGCAGATGGGGACTAGCGGGGGGCATCACAGATACGCAGTATTTT. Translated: CASRWGLAGGITDTQYF.

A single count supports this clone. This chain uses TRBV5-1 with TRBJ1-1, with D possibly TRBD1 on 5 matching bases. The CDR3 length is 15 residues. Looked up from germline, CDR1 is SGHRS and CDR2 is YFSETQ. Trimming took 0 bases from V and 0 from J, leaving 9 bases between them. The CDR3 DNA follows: TGCGCCAGCAGCTTGGCCACAGGACTGAACACTGAAGCTTTCTTT. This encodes CASSLATGLNTEAFF.